The T cell receptor delta chain described here comes from a study of γδ T cells in repeated Plasmodium falciparum infection. Overall study: Donors were malaria-exposed Malian children or age- and gender-matched Australian children. Malian gammadelta TCRs were studied during no-transmission periods and across acute malaria episodes. Samples were taken at baseline, before some infections, and 21 days after each. Over about 610 days, donors received four mosquito-bite P. falciparum NF54 infections.

This clone was seen a handful of times. With a far larger clone one base away, a read error is the likely cause. The sample carries other DNA sequences with the same CDR3. TCRdb re-processed the multiplex PCR reads using CATT. The sample shows 80,000 to 95,000 delta-chain clones, under 1.5% of them seen only once. The clonotype comes from a pool of human donors (malaria-infected and uninfected, not separated). The source material was gamma-delta T cells from blood.

CDR3 loop: CACDTGGITDKLIF. The CDR3 bases are TGTGCCTGTGACACCGGGGGGATAACCGATAAGCTCATCTTT. The J gene was not called, though the V gene is TRDV2; the table's D gene call, TRDD3, was not cross checked with the DNA. There are 14 residues in the CDR3. Per germline, CDR1 GEAIGNYY and CDR2 EKD.